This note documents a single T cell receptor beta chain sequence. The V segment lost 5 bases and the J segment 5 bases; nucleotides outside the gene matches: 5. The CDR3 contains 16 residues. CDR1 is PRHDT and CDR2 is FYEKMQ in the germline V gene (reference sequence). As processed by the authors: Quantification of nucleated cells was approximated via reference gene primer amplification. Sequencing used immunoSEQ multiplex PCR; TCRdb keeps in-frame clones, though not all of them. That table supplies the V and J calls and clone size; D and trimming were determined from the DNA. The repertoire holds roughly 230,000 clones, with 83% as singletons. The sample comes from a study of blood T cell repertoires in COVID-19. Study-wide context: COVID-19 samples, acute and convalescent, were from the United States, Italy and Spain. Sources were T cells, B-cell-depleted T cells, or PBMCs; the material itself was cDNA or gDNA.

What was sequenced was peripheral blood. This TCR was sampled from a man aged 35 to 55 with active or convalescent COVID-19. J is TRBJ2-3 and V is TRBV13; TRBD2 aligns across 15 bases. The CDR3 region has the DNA TGTGCCAGCAGCGCGGGGGGACTAGCGGGAGGAGATACGCAGTATTTT. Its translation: CASSAGGLAGGDTQYF.